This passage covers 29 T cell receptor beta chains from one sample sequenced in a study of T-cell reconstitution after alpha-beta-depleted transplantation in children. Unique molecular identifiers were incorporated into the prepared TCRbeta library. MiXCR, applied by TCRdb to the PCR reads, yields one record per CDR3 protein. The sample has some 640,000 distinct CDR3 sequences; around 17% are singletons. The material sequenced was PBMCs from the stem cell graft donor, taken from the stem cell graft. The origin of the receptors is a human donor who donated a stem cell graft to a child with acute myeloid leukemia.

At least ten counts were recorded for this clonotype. The CDR3 nucleotides are TGTGCCAGCAGCCCGCAGGGAGGGGGACTCACAGATACGCAGTATTTT. Its translation is CASSPQGGGLTDTQYF. V gene TRBV7-9 combines with J gene TRBJ2-3, with a tentative D call TRBD2 (7 bases). The germline CDR1 and CDR2 sequences are SEHNR and FQNEAQ (reference sequence). The CDR3 is made up of 16 amino acids. Between the trimmed V and J ends, which lost 5 bases and 2 bases, there was a span of 17 bases. The whole variable domain, remainder taken from reference TRBV7-9 and TRBJ2-3, is DTGVSQNPRHKITKRGQNVTFRCDPISEHNRLYWYRQTLGQGPEFLTYFQNEAQLEKSRLLSDRFSAERPKGSFSTLEIQRTEQGDSAMYLCASSPQGGGLTDTQYFGPGTRLTVL.

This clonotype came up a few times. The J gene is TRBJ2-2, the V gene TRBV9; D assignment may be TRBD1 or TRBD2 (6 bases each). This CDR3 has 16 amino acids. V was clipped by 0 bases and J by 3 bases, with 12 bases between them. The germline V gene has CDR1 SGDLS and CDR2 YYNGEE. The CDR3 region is CASSVEFGGHTGELFF. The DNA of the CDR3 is TGTGCCAGCAGCGTAGAATTTGGGGGGCACACCGGGGAGCTGTTTTTT.

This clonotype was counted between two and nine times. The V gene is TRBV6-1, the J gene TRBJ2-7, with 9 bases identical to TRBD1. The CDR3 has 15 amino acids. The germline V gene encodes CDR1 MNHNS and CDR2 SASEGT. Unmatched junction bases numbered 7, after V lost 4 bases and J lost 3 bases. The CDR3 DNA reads TGTGCCAGCAGTGTGAACAGGGGGCTGGGCTACGAGCAGTACTTC. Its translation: CASSVNRGLGYEQYF.

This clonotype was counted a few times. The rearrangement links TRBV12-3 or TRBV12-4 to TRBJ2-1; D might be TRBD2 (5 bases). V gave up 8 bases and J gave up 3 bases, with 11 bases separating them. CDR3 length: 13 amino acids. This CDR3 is CASSAGSYNEQFF. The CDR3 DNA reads TGTGCCAGCTCCGCGGGCAGCTACAATGAGCAGTTCTTC.

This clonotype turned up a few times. DNA for the CDR3: TGCAGTGCTAGAGTTCGGATGAGCAATCAGCCCCAGCATTTT. Protein sequence: CSARVRMSNQPQHF. The chain links TRBV20-1 to TRBJ1-5, with no clear D. The CDR3 loop spans 14 amino acids. Trimming removed 1 base at V and 1 base at J, with 8 bases between. The V gene's germline CDR1 is DFQATT and CDR2 SNEGSKA (reference sequence).

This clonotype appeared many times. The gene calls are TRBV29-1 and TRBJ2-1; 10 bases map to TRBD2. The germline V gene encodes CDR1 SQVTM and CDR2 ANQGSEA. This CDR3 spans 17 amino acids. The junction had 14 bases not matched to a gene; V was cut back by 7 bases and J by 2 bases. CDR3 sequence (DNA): TGCAGCGCTTGGACTAGCGGTCTCGTTCGCCCCTACAATGAGCAGTTCTTC. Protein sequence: CSAWTSGLVRPYNEQFF.

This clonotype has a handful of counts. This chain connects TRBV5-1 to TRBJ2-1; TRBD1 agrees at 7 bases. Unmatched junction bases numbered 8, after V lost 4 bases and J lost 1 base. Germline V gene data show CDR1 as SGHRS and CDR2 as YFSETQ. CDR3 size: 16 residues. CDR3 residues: CASSPGTEESYNEQFF. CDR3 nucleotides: TGCGCCAGCAGCCCCGGGACAGAAGAATCCTACAATGAGCAGTTCTTC.

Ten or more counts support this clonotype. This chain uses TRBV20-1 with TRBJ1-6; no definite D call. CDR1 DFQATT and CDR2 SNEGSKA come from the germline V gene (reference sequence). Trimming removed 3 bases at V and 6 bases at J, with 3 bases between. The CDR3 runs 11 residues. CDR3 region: CSARLNSPLHF. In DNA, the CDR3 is TGCAGTGCTAGGCTTAATTCACCCCTCCACTTT.

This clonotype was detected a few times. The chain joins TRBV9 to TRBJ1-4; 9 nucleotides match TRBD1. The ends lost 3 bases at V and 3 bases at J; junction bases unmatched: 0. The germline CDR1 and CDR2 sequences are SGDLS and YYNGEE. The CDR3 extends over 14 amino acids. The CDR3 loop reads CASSGTGANEKLFF. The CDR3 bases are TGTGCCAGCAGCGGGACAGGGGCTAATGAAAAACTGTTTTTT.

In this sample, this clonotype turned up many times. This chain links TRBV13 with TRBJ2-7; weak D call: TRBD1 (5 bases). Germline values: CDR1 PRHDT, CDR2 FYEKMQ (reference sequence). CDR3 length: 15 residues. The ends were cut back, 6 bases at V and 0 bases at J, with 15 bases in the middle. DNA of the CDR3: TGTGCCAGCAGTCTCGTCGGGCAGGGCTCCTACGAGCAGTACTTC. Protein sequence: CASSLVGQGSYEQYF.

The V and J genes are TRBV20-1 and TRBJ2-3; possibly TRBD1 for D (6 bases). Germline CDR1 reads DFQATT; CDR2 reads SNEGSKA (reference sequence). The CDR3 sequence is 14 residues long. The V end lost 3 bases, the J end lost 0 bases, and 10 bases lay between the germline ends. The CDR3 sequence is CSASLTGSTDTQYF. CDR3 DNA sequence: TGCAGTGCTAGTTTAACAGGGAGCACAGATACGCAGTATTTT.

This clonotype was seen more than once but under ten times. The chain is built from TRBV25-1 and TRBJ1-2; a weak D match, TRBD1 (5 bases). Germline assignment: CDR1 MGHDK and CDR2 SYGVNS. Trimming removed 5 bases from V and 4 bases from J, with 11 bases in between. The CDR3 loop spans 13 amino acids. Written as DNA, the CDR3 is TGTGCCAGCAGTCCGGACGGGGGCTATGGCTACACCTTC. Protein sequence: CASSPDGGYGYTF.

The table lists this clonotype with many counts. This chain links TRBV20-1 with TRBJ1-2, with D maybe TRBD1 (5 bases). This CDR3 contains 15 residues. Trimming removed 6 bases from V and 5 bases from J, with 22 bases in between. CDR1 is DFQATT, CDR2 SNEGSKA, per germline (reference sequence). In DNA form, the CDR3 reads TGCAGTGCGCCTTCATCGTGGGGGGAGAAGTATGGCTACACCTTC. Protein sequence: CSAPSSWGEKYGYTF.

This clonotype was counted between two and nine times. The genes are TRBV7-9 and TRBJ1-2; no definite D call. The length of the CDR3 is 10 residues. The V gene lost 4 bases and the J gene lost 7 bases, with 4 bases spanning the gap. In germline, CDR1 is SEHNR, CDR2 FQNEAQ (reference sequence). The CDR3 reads CASSSPGYTF. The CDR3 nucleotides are TGTGCCAGCAGCTCCCCTGGCTACACCTTC.

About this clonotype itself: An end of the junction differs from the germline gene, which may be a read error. Here the CDR3 DNA reads TGCGCCAGCAGCTTGGGACTCTTGCAGGGATGGTCTAATCAAAAACTGTTTTTT. Protein product: CASSLGLLQGWSNQKLFF. V and J are TRBV5-1 and TRBJ1-4; the D gene is possibly TRBD1 (5 bases). Germline CDR1 SGHRS, CDR2 YFSETQ. The CDR3 loop spans 18 amino acids. The variable domain in full, with the rest retrieved from reference TRBV5-1 and TRBJ1-4, is KAGVTQTPRYLIKTRGQQVTLSCSPISGHRSVSWYQQTPGQGLQFLFEYFSETQRNKGNFPGRFSGRQFSNSRSEMNVSTLELGDSALYLCASSLGLLQGWSNQKLFFGSGTQLSVL.

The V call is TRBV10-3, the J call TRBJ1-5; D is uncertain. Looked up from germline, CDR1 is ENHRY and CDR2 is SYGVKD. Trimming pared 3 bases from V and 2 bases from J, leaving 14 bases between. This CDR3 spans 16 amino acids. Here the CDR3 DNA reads TGTGCCATCAGTGACTTCCCCCAGAGCGGCAATCAGCCCCAGCATTTT. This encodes CAISDFPQSGNQPQHF.

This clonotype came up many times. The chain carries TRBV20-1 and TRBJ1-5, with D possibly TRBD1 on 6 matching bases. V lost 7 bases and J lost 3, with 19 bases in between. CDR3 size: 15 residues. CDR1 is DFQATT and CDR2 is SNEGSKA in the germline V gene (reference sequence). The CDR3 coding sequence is TGCAGTGTTCTGAACAGGGAGGATTTCAATCAGCCCCAGCATTTT. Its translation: CSVLNREDFNQPQHF.

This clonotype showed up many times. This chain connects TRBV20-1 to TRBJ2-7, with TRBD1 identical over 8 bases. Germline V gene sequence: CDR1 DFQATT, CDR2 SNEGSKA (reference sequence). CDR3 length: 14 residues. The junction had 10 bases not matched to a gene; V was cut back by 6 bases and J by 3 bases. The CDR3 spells CSADGQGVGYEQYF. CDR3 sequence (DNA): TGCAGTGCCGACGGACAGGGAGTAGGCTACGAGCAGTACTTC.

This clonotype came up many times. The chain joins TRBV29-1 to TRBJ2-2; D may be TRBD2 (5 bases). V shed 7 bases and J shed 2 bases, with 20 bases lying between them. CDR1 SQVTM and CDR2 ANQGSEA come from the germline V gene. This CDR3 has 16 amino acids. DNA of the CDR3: TGCAGCGCTCGGAGTTTAGGACTGCTTAACACCGGGGAGCTGTTTTTT. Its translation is CSARSLGLLNTGELFF.

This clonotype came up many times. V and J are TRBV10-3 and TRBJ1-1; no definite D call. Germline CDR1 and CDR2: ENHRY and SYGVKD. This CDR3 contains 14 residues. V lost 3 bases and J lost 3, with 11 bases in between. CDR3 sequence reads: CAISDTVADTEAFF. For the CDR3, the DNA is TGTGCCATCAGTGACACGGTTGCGGACACTGAAGCTTTCTTT.

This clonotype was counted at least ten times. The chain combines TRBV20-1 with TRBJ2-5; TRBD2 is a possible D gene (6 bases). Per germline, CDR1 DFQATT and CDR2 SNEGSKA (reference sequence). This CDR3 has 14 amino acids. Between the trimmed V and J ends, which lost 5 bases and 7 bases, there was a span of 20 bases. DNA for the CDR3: TGCAGTGCTCCCGAGGAGGGCACGACGGGGACCCAGTACTTC. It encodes CSAPEEGTTGTQYF.

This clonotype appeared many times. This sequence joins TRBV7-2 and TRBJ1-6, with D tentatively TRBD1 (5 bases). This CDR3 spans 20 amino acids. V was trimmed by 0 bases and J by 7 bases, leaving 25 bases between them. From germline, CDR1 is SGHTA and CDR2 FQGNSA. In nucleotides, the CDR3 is TGTGCCAGCAGCTTAGCGGTCGCGGTTACTGGGGGAGGAGGCAATTCACCCCTCCACTTT. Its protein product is CASSLAVAVTGGGGNSPLHF.

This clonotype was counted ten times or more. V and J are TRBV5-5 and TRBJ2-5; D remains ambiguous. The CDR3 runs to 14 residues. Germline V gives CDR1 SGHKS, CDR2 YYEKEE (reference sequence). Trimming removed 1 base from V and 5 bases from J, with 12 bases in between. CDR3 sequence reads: CASSLSPQGETQYF. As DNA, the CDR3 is TGTGCCAGCAGCTTGTCCCCCCAAGGGGAGACCCAGTACTTC.

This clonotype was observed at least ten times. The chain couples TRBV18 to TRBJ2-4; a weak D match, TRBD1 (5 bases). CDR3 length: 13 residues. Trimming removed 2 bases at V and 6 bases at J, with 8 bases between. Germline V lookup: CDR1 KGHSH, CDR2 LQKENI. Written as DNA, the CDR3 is TGTGCCAGCTCACCAGAGCAGGGAAACATTCAGTACTTC. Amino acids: CASSPEQGNIQYF.

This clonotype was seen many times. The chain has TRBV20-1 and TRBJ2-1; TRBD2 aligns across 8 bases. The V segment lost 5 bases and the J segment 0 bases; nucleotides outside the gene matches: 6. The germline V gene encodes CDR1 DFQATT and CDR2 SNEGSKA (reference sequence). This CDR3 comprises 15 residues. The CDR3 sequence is CSARIAGRSYNEQFF. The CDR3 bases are TGCAGTGCTCGAATAGCGGGGCGCTCCTACAATGAGCAGTTCTTC.

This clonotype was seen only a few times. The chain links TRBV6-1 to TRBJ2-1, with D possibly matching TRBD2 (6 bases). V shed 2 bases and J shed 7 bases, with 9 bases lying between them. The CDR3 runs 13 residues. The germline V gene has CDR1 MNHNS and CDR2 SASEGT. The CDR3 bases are TGTGCCAGCAGTGAACGGGGGAGGAATGAGCAGTTCTTC. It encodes CASSERGRNEQFF.

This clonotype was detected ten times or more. The CDR3 sequence is CASSPAATGPSGELFF. DNA for the CDR3: TGTGCCAGCTCACCAGCAGCGACAGGTCCCTCCGGGGAGCTGTTTTTT. The V call is TRBV18, the J call TRBJ2-2; weak D call: TRBD1 (6 bases). Germline V gene lookup returns CDR1 KGHSH and CDR2 LQKENI. Deletions cut 2 bases from V and 6 bases from J, with 16 bases between. The CDR3 is made up of 16 amino acids. Based on the CDR3 plus reference TRBV18 and TRBJ2-2, the full variable domain is NAGVMQNPRHLVRRRGQEARLRCSPMKGHSHVYWYRQLPEEGLKFMVYLQKENIIDESGMPKERFSAEFPKEGPSILRIQQVVRGDSAAYFCASSPAATGPSGELFFGEGSRLTVL.

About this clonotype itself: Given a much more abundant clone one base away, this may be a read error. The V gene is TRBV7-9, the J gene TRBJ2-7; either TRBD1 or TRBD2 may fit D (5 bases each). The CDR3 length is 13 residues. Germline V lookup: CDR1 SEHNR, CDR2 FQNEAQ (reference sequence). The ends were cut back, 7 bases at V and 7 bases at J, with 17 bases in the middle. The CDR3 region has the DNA TGTGCCAGCAAGGGACGTGTGGGAGAAGAGCAGTACGTC. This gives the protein CASKGRVGEEQYV.

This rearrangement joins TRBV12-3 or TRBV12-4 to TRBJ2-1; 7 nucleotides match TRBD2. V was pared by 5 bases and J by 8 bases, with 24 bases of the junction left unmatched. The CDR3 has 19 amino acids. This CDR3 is CASSPRPRSGGTLGYEQFF. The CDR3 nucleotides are TGTGCCAGCAGTCCCCGCCCCCGGTCCGGGGGGACCTTAGGGTATGAGCAGTTCTTC.